These 5 T cell receptor beta chains came from one sample sequenced in a study of T cells in Graves' hyperthyroidism and ophthalmopathy. TCR beta CDR3 regions were amplified from RNA. HTBI primers were used for first-round RT-PCR of the TCR CDR3. TCRdb re-called the multiplex PCR reads through MiXCR, storing one row per CDR3 protein. The sample holds roughly 250,000 distinct CDR3 sequences; 20% to 25% are singletons and the top ten take roughly 60%. Sequencing was done on a sample of blood. These receptors came from a man younger than 40 with Graves' ophthalmopathy.

V gene TRBV5-1 combines with J gene TRBJ2-1, with D possibly matching TRBD2 (6 bases). The CDR3 consists of 11 residues. V was pared by 2 bases and J by 14 bases, with 11 bases between. CDR1 SGHRS and CDR2 YFSETQ come from the germline V gene. CDR3 amino acids: CASSFSGEEFF. CDR3 in DNA: TGCGCCAGCAGCTTTTCGGGAGAGGAGTTCTTC.

The chain is built from TRBV18 and TRBJ1-3, with 7 bases aligning to TRBD1. The V gene end was trimmed by 2 bases and the J gene end by 0 bases; junction bases not matched to a gene: 10. The CDR3 spans 18 residues. CDR1 is KGHSH, CDR2 LQKENI, per germline. The CDR3 nucleotides are TGTGCCAGCTCACCAACTAAGAACAGGGGTCACTCTGGAAACACCATATATTTT. It translates to CASSPTKNRGHSGNTIYF.

This clonotype was picked up many times. V and J are TRBV12-3 or TRBV12-4 and TRBJ1-5; TRBD1 aligns across 7 bases. V lost 5 bases, J lost 2 bases, and 6 bases stayed unmatched. The CDR3 runs to 15 residues. The CDR3 bases are TGTGCCAGCAGTAACAGACAGGGTGGCAATCAGCCCCAGCATTTT. Its translation is CASSNRQGGNQPQHF.

V usage is TRBV5-1 and J usage is TRBJ2-3; possibly TRBD2 for D (6 bases). Trimming took off 2 bases at V and 0 bases at J, with 16 bases between the two ends. Germline values: CDR1 SGHRS, CDR2 YFSETQ. The CDR3 is 17 residues long. DNA of the CDR3: TGCGCCAGCAGCTTCCCGGGGGACGGGCCTAGCACAGATACGCAGTATTTT. This sequence encodes CASSFPGDGPSTDTQYF.

This clonotype showed up just a few times. This chain uses TRBV24-1 with TRBJ2-1; TRBD2 matches 8 bases. The germline CDR1 and CDR2 sequences are KGHDR and SFDVKD. V shed 4 bases and J 7 bases; nucleotides not matched to a gene: 14. The CDR3 runs to 17 residues. In DNA, the CDR3 is TGTGCCACCAGTGACCCCGGGGGGGGCCTTAATGTAAATGAGCAGTTCTTC. It yields the protein CATSDPGGGLNVNEQFF.